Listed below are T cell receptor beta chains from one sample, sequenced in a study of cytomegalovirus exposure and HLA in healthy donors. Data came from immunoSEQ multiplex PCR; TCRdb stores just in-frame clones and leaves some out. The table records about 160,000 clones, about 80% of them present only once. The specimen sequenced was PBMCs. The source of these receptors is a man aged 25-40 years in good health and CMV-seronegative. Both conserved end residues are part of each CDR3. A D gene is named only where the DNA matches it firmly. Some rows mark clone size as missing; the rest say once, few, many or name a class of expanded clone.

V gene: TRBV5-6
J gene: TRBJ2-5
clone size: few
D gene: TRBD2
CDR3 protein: CASSPGLPQETQYF
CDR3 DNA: TGTGCCAGCAGTCCGGGACTACCTCAAGAGACCCAGTACTTC

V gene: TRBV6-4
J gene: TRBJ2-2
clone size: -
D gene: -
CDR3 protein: CASSDRESTGELFF
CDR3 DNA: TGTGCCAGCAGTGACAGAGAGAGCACCGGGGAGCTGTTTTTT

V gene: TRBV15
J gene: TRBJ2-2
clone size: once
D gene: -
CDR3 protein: CATSRIPTGTGELFF
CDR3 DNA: TGTGCCACCAGCAGGATACCGACGGGAACCGGGGAGCTGTTTTTT

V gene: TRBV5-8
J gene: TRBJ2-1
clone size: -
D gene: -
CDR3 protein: CASSADTENEQFF
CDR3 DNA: TGTGCCAGCAGCGCGGACACAGAGAATGAGCAGTTCTTC

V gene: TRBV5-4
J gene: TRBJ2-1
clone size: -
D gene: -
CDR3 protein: CASSFPGLVNEQFF
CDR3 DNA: TGTGCCAGCAGCTTCCCCGGACTCGTCAATGAGCAGTTCTTC

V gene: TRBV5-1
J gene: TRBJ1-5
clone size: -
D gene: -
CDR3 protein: CASSPSGGEFQPQHF
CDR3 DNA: TGCGCCAGCAGCCCGTCGGGGGGGGAATTCCAGCCCCAGCATTTT

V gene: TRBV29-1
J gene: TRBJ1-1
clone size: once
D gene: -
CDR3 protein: CSVPQGSNTEAFF
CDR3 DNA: TGCAGCGTACCTCAGGGCTCGAACACTGAAGCTTTCTTT

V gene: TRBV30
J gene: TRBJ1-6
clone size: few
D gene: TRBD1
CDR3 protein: CAWTMTGWNSPLHF
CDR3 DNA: TGTGCCTGGACGATGACAGGGTGGAATTCACCCCTCCACTTT

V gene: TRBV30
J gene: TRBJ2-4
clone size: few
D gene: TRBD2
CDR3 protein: CSAGGLKNIQYF
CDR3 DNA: TGTTCAGCGGGGGGGCTGAAAAACATTCAGTACTTC

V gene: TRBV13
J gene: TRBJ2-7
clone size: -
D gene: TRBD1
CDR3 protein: CASSAGTAYEQYF
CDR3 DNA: TGTGCCAGCAGCGCCGGGACAGCATACGAGCAGTACTTC

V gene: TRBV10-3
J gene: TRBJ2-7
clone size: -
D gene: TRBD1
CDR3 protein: CAISESTGGIYEQYF
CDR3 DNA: TGTGCCATCAGTGAGTCGACAGGGGGGATCTACGAGCAGTACTTC

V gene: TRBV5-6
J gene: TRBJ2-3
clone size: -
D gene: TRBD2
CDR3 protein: CASSGTSGTTDTQYF
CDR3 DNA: TGTGCCAGCAGCGGGACTAGCGGGACAACAGATACGCAGTATTTT

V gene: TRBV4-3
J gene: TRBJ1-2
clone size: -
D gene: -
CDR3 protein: CASSQEVRAPSYGYTF
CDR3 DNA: TGCGCCAGCAGCCAAGAGGTCAGGGCCCCTAGCTATGGCTACACCTTC

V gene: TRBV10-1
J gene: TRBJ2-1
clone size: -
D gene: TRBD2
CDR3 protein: CASSDQGGTYNEQFF
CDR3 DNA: TGCGCCAGCAGTGACCAGGGAGGGACCTACAATGAGCAGTTCTTC

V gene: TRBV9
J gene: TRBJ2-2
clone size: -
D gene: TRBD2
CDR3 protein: CASRTSGSTGELFF
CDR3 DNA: TGTGCCAGCAGGACTAGCGGATCCACCGGGGAGCTGTTTTTT

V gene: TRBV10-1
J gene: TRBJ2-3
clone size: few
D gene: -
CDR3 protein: CASSESIQGGTQYF
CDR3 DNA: TGCGCCAGCAGTGAGTCGATTCAGGGTGGGACGCAGTATTTT

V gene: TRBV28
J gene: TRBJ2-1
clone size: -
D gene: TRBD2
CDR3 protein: CASSLAGGINEQFF
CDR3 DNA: TGTGCCAGCAGTTTAGCGGGAGGGATCAATGAGCAGTTCTTC